This T cell receptor beta chain was obtained from a study of CD8 T cells in Susac syndrome. CD8+ and CD4+ T cells from blood underwent TCR beta sequencing, which was carried out in a high-throughput format. The CD8+ and CD4+ T cells were negatively isolated, with the TEMRA cells enriched by FACS. From germline, CDR1 is SGHRS and CDR2 YFSETQ. V lost 6 bases, J lost 4 bases, and 16 bases lay in between. This CDR3 region has 14 residues. When the RNA was reverse transcribed, random hexamers were used with an input of roughly 0.5 to 1 ug. Amplification of TCR beta CDR3 across 54 Vbeta and 13 Jbeta was performed with immunoSEQ multiplex PCR. MiXCR was run by TCRdb on the immunoSEQ multiplex PCR reads, yielding one entry per CDR3 protein. The table lists roughly 170,000 distinct CDR3 sequences, around 93% of them singletons, with 0.09% to 0.095% in the top ten.

Sample: CD4+ T cells from PBMCs. The receptor's source is a human donor with multiple sclerosis. The rearrangement links TRBV5-1 to TRBJ2-5; D possibly matches TRBD1 or TRBD2 (5 bases each). Here the CDR3 reads CASNLWGTGETQYF. The CDR3, as DNA: TGCGCCAGCAACCTGTGGGGGACGGGAGAGACCCAGTACTTC.